The 10 T cell receptor beta chains listed next were all sequenced from one sample in a study of early T cells in non-severe SARS-CoV-2 infection (dated by TCRdb to about 2021). Libraries came from 5' RACE. Sequencing used a NextSeq 500. In-frame beta chains were kept once TCRdb had trimmed the public reads at Q25 with fastp and called clones with MiXCR. Under each unique CDR3 protein, matching rows form one entry showing the most common genes and DNA. Across this sample there are over 50,000 distinct CDR3 sequences, with around 14% seen only once. The ten largest clonotypes hold about 9.1% of the sample. The specimen was whole blood, collected at baseline. These receptors were obtained from an adult who was a healthcare worker with PCR-confirmed SARS-CoV-2 infection or an uninfected control (not recorded which).

The chain couples TRBV7-8 to TRBJ2-3; unclear D gene. The germline V gene has CDR1 SGHVS and CDR2 FQNEAQ. V lost 5 bases, J lost 6 bases, and 12 bases lay in between. The CDR3 is made up of 13 amino acids. The CDR3 region is CASSRDLGDTQYF. CDR3 sequence (DNA): TGTGCCAGCAGCCGTGACCTGGGGGATACGCAGTATTTT.

This clonotype has only a few counts. The chain couples TRBV7-2 to TRBJ1-1; weak D call: TRBD1 (5 bases). The CDR3 is made up of 14 amino acids. The V gene's germline CDR1 is SGHTA and CDR2 FQGNSA. Trimming stripped 3 bases from V and 3 bases from J, with 11 bases between. The CDR3 nucleotides are TGTGCCAGCAGCTTGGGGGTAAGAGACACTGAAGCTTTCTTT. Residues: CASSLGVRDTEAFF.

This clonotype appeared a few times. The CDR3 loop is CSAQTSGSSDTQYF. CDR3 nucleotide sequence: TGCAGTGCTCAGACTAGCGGGAGTTCAGATACGCAGTATTTT. The chain links TRBV20-1 to TRBJ2-3; TRBD2 matches at 12 bases. CDR3 size: 14 residues. Trimming at V came to 5 bases and at J to 4 bases, leaving 4 bases not matched to a gene. Germline V gene lookup returns CDR1 DFQATT and CDR2 SNEGSKA (reference sequence).

This clonotype was counted between two and nine times. The chain is built from TRBV27 and TRBJ1-1; D remains ambiguous. V lost 8 bases to trimming and J lost 1 base, with 5 bases between them. Germline V gives CDR1 MNHEY, CDR2 SMNVEV (reference sequence). The CDR3 extends over 11 amino acids. DNA for the CDR3: TGTGCCAGCCACAGGAACACTGAAGCTTTCTTT. This translates into CASHRNTEAFF.

There are a few counts of this clonotype. This chain joins TRBV20-1 and TRBJ2-5; 12 positions match TRBD1. Germline V gene sequence: CDR1 DFQATT, CDR2 SNEGSKA (reference sequence). CDR3 length equals 17 residues. V lost 3 bases to trimming and J lost 3 bases; unmatched junction nucleotides: 11. The CDR3, as DNA: TGCAGTGCTAGGACCGGGACAGGGGGCATTGTGGAAGAGACCCAGTACTTC. Its translation is CSARTGTGGIVEETQYF.

V gene TRBV28 combines with J gene TRBJ2-1; 7 nucleotides agree with TRBD1. CDR1 is MDHEN and CDR2 is SYDVKM in the germline V gene. V lost 4 bases, J lost 4 bases, and 1 base stayed unmatched. This CDR3 has 13 amino acids. CDR3: CASSWGQYNEQFF. CDR3 sequence (DNA): TGTGCCAGCAGTTGGGGACAGTACAATGAGCAGTTCTTC.

Sample share makes this clonotype medium-sized. The chain links TRBV12-3 or TRBV12-4 to TRBJ1-5; D not certain. The CDR3 has 17 amino acids. V lost 3 bases to trimming and J lost 0 bases, with 15 bases between them. CDR3 DNA: TGTGCCAGCAGTTTGGCGGCCAGCCCTTATAGCAATCAGCCCCAGCATTTT. Protein product: CASSLAASPYSNQPQHF.

This clonotype was found a few times. V gene TRBV11-2 combines with J gene TRBJ2-1; D is possibly TRBD1 or TRBD2 (6 bases each). The V end lost 5 bases, the J end lost 9 bases, and 17 bases lay between the germline ends. The CDR3 runs to 14 residues. Germline V gene sequence: CDR1 SGHAT, CDR2 FQNNGV. CDR3 coding DNA: TGTGCCAGCAGCCCCCCCGGTAGGGGGGTTGAGCAGTTCTTC. Encoded protein: CASSPPGRGVEQFF.

This clonotype appeared a few times. This chain uses TRBV29-1 with TRBJ2-6; TRBD2 is a possible D gene (5 bases). CDR1 is SQVTM, CDR2 ANQGSEA, per germline. The CDR3 consists of 15 residues. The V and J ends lost 4 bases and 0 bases respectively, with 10 bases between them. The CDR3 coding sequence is TGCAGCGTTGTTCGCCGGGGCTCTGGGGCCAACGTCCTGACTTTC. Translating gives CSVVRRGSGANVLTF. Full variable domain (missing parts from reference TRBV29-1 and TRBJ2-6): SAVISQKPSRDICQRGTSLTIQCQVDSQVTMMFWYRQQPGQSLTLIATANQGSEATYESGFVIDKFPISRPNLTFSTLTVSNMSPEDSSIYLCSVVRRGSGANVLTFGAGSRLTVL.

This clonotype was detected only a few times. The CDR3 DNA reads TGCGCCAGCAGCCCCACCGGGACAGGGGACACTGAAGCTTTCTTT. This sequence encodes CASSPTGTGDTEAFF. V is TRBV5-1 and J is TRBJ1-1, with 10 nucleotides matching TRBD1. V lost 4 bases, J lost 3 bases, and 6 bases stayed unmatched. The germline V gene has CDR1 SGHRS and CDR2 YFSETQ. The CDR3 covers 15 residues.